Shown below are 30 T cell receptor beta chains from a single sample sequenced in a study of cytomegalovirus exposure and HLA in healthy donors. PCR was performed using 60 Vbeta and 13 Jbeta primers. Assay: immunoSEQ multiplex PCR; the TCRdb copy retains only in-frame clones and omits some. Counted here are approximately 120,000 clones, 81% occurring once; the ten biggest clones make up 1.1%. The sequenced sample was PBMCs. The receptors here all came from a woman aged 25 to 39 in good health and CMV-seronegative.

This chain links TRBV19 with TRBJ2-3, with 8 bases matching TRBD2. V was pared by 10 bases and J by 6 bases, with 12 bases of the junction left unmatched. This CDR3 is 14 amino acids long. Germline-derived CDR1 and CDR2 are LNHDA and SQIVND (reference sequence). Written as DNA, the CDR3 is TGTGCCACCAAAACCGGGACTAGTGGGGATACGCAGTATTTT. This encodes CATKTGTSGDTQYF.

J is TRBJ2-3 and V is TRBV5-3, with D possibly TRBD1 on 6 matching bases. Being an ORF, TRBV5-3 has a function that is uncertain. The CDR3 contains 16 residues. V lost 2 bases to trimming and J lost 4 bases, with 17 bases between them. This chain's CDR3 is CARSFGAEQGPDTQYF. The CDR3 DNA sequence: TGTGCCAGAAGCTTTGGCGCGGAACAGGGTCCAGATACGCAGTATTTT.

V usage is TRBV9 and J usage is TRBJ2-3; no clear D gene. Germline V gene lookup returns CDR1 SGDLS and CDR2 YYNGEE. CDR3 length: 15 residues. V was cut by 0 bases and J by 1 base, with 9 bases left in between. CDR3: CASSVAQRGTDTQYF. The CDR3, as DNA: TGTGCCAGCAGCGTAGCCCAGCGAGGCACAGATACGCAGTATTTT.

The CDR3 region has the DNA TGTGCCAGCAGCTGGGGGGTTGGGAACACCGGGGAGCTGTTTTTT. This encodes CASSWGVGNTGELFF. This rearrangement joins TRBV5-4 to TRBJ2-2, with D maybe TRBD2 (6 bases). Germline CDR1 reads SGHNT; CDR2 reads YYREEE (reference sequence). With 3 bases removed from V and 1 base from J, the gap between germline ends came to 10 bases. This CDR3 contains 15 residues.

The gene calls are TRBV9 and TRBJ1-1; TRBD1 might be the D (5 bases). V lost 3 bases and J lost 5, with 14 bases in between. Germline values: CDR1 SGDLS, CDR2 YYNGEE. The CDR3 loop spans 14 amino acids. CDR3 sequence reads: CASSAGILRTEAFF. The CDR3 nucleotides read TGTGCCAGCAGCGCAGGGATCTTGAGAACTGAAGCTTTCTTT.

V gene TRBV30 combines with J gene TRBJ2-5, with D maybe TRBD2 (5 bases). V was shortened by 4 bases and J by 2 bases, with 14 bases between the two germline ends. The CDR3 sequence is 14 residues long. CDR1 and CDR2 (germline): GTSNPN, SVGIG (reference sequence). In DNA, the CDR3 is TGTGCCTGGAAGGCGGCGGGTGGTCAAGAGACCCAGTACTTC. It codes for CAWKAAGGQETQYF. The full variable domain, its missing parts supplied by reference TRBV30 and TRBJ2-5, is SQTIHQWPATLVQPVGSPLSLECTVEGTSNPNLYWYRQAAGRGLQLLFYSVGIGQISSEVPQNLSASRPQDRQFILSSKKLLLSDSGFYLCAWKAAGGQETQYFGPGTRLLVL.

The rearrangement links TRBV7-6 to TRBJ1-2; 9 bases agree with TRBD1. This CDR3 is built from 14 residues. The germline V gene has CDR1 SGHVS and CDR2 FNYEAQ. The V gene end was trimmed by 1 base and the J gene end by 7 bases; junction bases not matched to a gene: 4. The DNA for the CDR3 is TGTGCCAGCAGCTTAGAGGGACAGGGATCTGGCTACACCTTC. This translates into CASSLEGQGSGYTF. The full variable domain, its missing parts supplied by reference TRBV7-6 and TRBJ1-2, is GAGVSQSPRYKVTKRGQDVALRCDPISGHVSLYWYRQALGQGPEFLTYFNYEAQQDKSGLPNDRFSAERPEGSISTLTIQRTEQRDSAMYRCASSLEGQGSGYTFGSGTRLTVV.

The J gene is TRBJ1-2, the V gene TRBV7-8, with a tentative D call TRBD1 (5 bases). The germline CDR1 and CDR2 sequences are SGHVS and FQNEAQ. Trimming shortened V by 6 bases and J by 2 bases, and 10 bases separated the two germline ends. There are 13 residues in the CDR3. This chain's CDR3 is CASSFTGNYGYTF. In nucleotides, the CDR3 is TGTGCCAGCAGTTTCACAGGAAACTATGGCTACACCTTC.

The chain employs TRBV4-1 and TRBJ2-3; D is perhaps TRBD2 (6 bases). The CDR3 loop spans 17 amino acids. Trimming removed 0 bases from V and 2 bases from J, with 15 bases in between. The germline V gene has CDR1 MGHRA and CDR2 YSYEKL. The CDR3 nucleotides read TGCGCCAGCAGCCAAGATCCCCGGGGGTCATTCACAGATACGCAGTATTTT. The encoded protein is CASSQDPRGSFTDTQYF.

The rearrangement links TRBV13 to TRBJ2-1; 10 bases fit TRBD1. With V trimmed by 5 bases and J by 6 bases, 13 bases remained unmatched. The CDR3 runs 17 residues. Germline V gives CDR1 PRHDT, CDR2 FYEKMQ (reference sequence). CDR3 region: CASSPGTGVKPLNEQFF. CDR3 nucleotides: TGTGCCAGCAGCCCCGGGACAGGGGTAAAGCCCCTCAATGAGCAGTTCTTC.

The chain carries TRBV9 and TRBJ2-2; D not resolved. The CDR3 contains 13 residues. Germline V CDR1 and CDR2: SGDLS, YYNGEE. The V and J ends lost 2 bases and 5 bases respectively, with 7 bases between them. The chain's CDR3 is CASSVSSTGELFF. CDR3 DNA sequence: TGTGCCAGCAGCGTGTCTTCGACCGGGGAGCTGTTTTTT.

The gene calls are TRBV7-9 and TRBJ2-7; tentative D call: TRBD2 (5 bases). The CDR3 has 14 residues. The V end was cut by 1 base, the J end by 0 bases, with 7 bases between. Germline V gene data show CDR1 as SEHNR and CDR2 as FQNEAQ (reference sequence). CDR3 DNA: TGTGCCAGCAGCTTAGGCGGGTTCTCCTACGAGCAGTACTTC. Translation gives CASSLGGFSYEQYF.

The chain combines TRBV7-6 with TRBJ2-5; 7 positions agree with TRBD2. CDR3 length: 17 amino acids. From germline, CDR1 is SGHVS and CDR2 FNYEAQ. V lost 0 bases and J lost 7; bases outside the gene matches: 14. The CDR3 here is CASSLAAASGTPGTQYF. Here the CDR3 DNA reads TGTGCCAGCAGCTTAGCGGCGGCTAGCGGTACCCCGGGGACCCAGTACTTC. Using reference TRBV7-6 and TRBJ2-5 for the parts outside the CDR3, the full variable domain is GAGVSQSPRYKVTKRGQDVALRCDPISGHVSLYWYRQALGQGPEFLTYFNYEAQQDKSGLPNDRFSAERPEGSISTLTIQRTEQRDSAMYRCASSLAAASGTPGTQYFGPGTRLLVL.

This chain links TRBV14 with TRBJ2-7; 7 nucleotides align to TRBD1. The trim removed 8 bases at V and 3 bases at J, leaving 4 bases unmatched. Per the germline V gene, CDR1 is SGHDN and CDR2 is FVKESK. CDR3 length equals 12 residues. The chain's CDR3 is CASGTVLYEQYF. The CDR3 bases are TGTGCCAGCGGGACAGTCCTCTACGAGCAGTACTTC.

J is TRBJ2-2 and V is TRBV5-1, with 8 bases identical to TRBD2. CDR1 is SGHRS, CDR2 YFSETQ, per germline. V lost 0 bases, J lost 1 base, and 8 bases stayed unmatched. The CDR3 covers 18 residues. CDR3 sequence (DNA): TGCGCCAGCAGCTTGGCCCTTTCAGCGGGGGAGAACACCGGGGAGCTGTTTTTT. Translated: CASSLALSAGENTGELFF.

The chain couples TRBV11-2 to TRBJ2-7; D perhaps matches TRBD2 (5 bases). CDR3 length: 13 residues. The germline V gene has CDR1 SGHAT and CDR2 FQNNGV. V lost 5 bases and J 2 bases, leaving 10 bases between the germline ends. The CDR3, as DNA: TGTGCCAGCAGCAGAGACGGGGCCTACGAGCAGTACTTC. Its translation is CASSRDGAYEQYF.

V is TRBV4-3 and J is TRBJ2-7; 8 nucleotides agree with TRBD2. The V segment lost 4 bases and the J segment 2 bases; nucleotides outside the gene matches: 10. Germline CDR1 and CDR2: LGHNA and YSLEER. This CDR3 has 16 amino acids. The CDR3 nucleotides are TGCGCCAGCAGCCCAAGACATAGCGGGAATCCCTACGAGCAGTACTTC. Amino acid sequence: CASSPRHSGNPYEQYF.

This chain connects TRBV7-2 to TRBJ1-3; D remains ambiguous. This CDR3 is built from 14 residues. Germline CDR1 reads SGHTA; CDR2 reads FQGNSA. The germline V and J ends were trimmed by 5 bases and 0 bases, with 8 bases remaining between them. This chain's CDR3 is CASSPSNSGNTIYF. The CDR3 DNA reads TGTGCCAGCAGCCCGAGCAACTCTGGAAACACCATATATTTT.

The J gene is TRBJ2-5, the V gene TRBV6-1; no reliable D call. Trimming cost V 4 bases and J 2 bases, with 2 bases left between them. Looked up from germline, CDR1 is MNHNS and CDR2 is SASEGT. The CDR3 runs 11 residues. CDR3 nucleotide sequence: TGTGCCAGCAGTGTACAAGAGACCCAGTACTTC. Protein: CASSVQETQYF.

V usage is TRBV4-1 and J usage is TRBJ1-1, with D possibly TRBD1 on 5 matching bases. V was clipped by 1 base and J by 0 bases, with 12 bases between them. The CDR3 has 16 amino acids. The germline CDR1 and CDR2 sequences are MGHRA and YSYEKL. The CDR3 sequence is CASSQVRGPLNTEAFF. The CDR3 coding sequence is TGCGCCAGCAGCCAAGTGCGGGGACCATTGAACACTGAAGCTTTCTTT.

The V gene is TRBV27, the J gene TRBJ2-1; 9 bases align to TRBD2. CDR1 is MNHEY, CDR2 SMNVEV, per germline (reference sequence). The J segment lost 2 bases and the V segment lost 3 bases, leaving 14 bases of the junction unmatched. This CDR3 contains 19 residues. The CDR3 sequence: CASSFRPSTSGPPYNEQFF. The CDR3 DNA sequence: TGTGCCAGCAGTTTCCGACCCTCGACTAGCGGTCCCCCCTACAATGAGCAGTTCTTC.

J is TRBJ2-5 and V is TRBV19, with a possible D match to TRBD2 (6 bases). This CDR3 has 15 residues. Germline CDR1 LNHDA, CDR2 SQIVND (reference sequence). With 3 bases removed from V and 5 bases from J, the gap between germline ends came to 16 bases. The CDR3 nucleotides read TGTGCCAGTAGTATTCGGGGGTTCTCAGGGGAGACCCAGTACTTC. Translation: CASSIRGFSGETQYF.

The chain employs TRBV27 and TRBJ2-7; D gene uncertain. Per germline, CDR1 MNHEY and CDR2 SMNVEV (reference sequence). The CDR3 length is 14 residues. Trimming left V 5 bases short and J 3 bases short, with 14 bases between. The chain's CDR3 is CASSPLRRIYEQYF. The CDR3 DNA follows: TGTGCCAGCAGTCCCTTGCGCAGGATCTACGAGCAGTACTTC.

The chain is built from TRBV5-1 and TRBJ2-5; weak D call: TRBD1 (5 bases). Germline CDR1 reads SGHRS; CDR2 reads YFSETQ. V lost 3 bases and J lost 5, with 11 bases in between. This CDR3 contains 13 residues. The CDR3 DNA reads as TGCGCCAGCAGCTCCAGGGCGGAGGAGACCCAGTACTTC. Translation: CASSSRAEETQYF.

The rearrangement uses TRBV6-1 and TRBJ2-1; TRBD2 agrees at 8 bases. The CDR3 spans 13 residues. After removal of 6 bases from V and 9 bases from J, the junction contained 7 bases not matched to a gene. CDR1 is MNHNS and CDR2 is SASEGT in the germline V gene. The CDR3 here is CASSLAGRGEQFF. CDR3 coding DNA: TGTGCCAGCAGCTTAGCGGGGAGGGGTGAGCAGTTCTTC.

In its sample, this clone was seen once. The CDR3 here is CASSPGTGNEKLFF. The CDR3 DNA sequence: TGCGCCAGCAGCCCCGGGACAGGGAATGAAAAACTGTTTTTT. The chain links TRBV5-1 to TRBJ1-4; TRBD1 matches at 9 bases. CDR3 length equals 14 residues. J was trimmed by 5 bases and V by 4 bases; bases with no gene match: 3. Germline V lookup: CDR1 SGHRS, CDR2 YFSETQ. The complete variable domain, with remaining parts taken from reference TRBV5-1 and TRBJ1-4, reads KAGVTQTPRYLIKTRGQQVTLSCSPISGHRSVSWYQQTPGQGLQFLFEYFSETQRNKGNFPGRFSGRQFSNSRSEMNVSTLELGDSALYLCASSPGTGNEKLFFGSGTQLSVL.

This sequence joins TRBV5-8 and TRBJ2-7; possibly TRBD2 for D (6 bases). Looked up from germline, CDR1 is SGHTS and CDR2 is YDEGEE. The CDR3 is made up of 13 amino acids. V was cut by 2 bases and J by 1 base, with 7 bases left in between. The CDR3 region is CASSFGGSYEQYF. The CDR3 region has the DNA TGTGCCAGCAGCTTCGGGGGTTCCTACGAGCAGTACTTC.

The sample holds one count of this clone. One end of the junction is discordant with germline, which a read error may explain. The gene calls are TRBV5-5 and TRBJ2-1, with a weak D call TRBD1 (5 bases). CDR1 is SGHKS and CDR2 is YYEKEE in the germline V gene (reference sequence). CDR3 length equals 13 residues. The CDR3 region is CASFPRTPYDQFF. CDR3 sequence (DNA): TGTGCCAGCTTTCCGAGGACACCCTATGATCAGTTCTTC. The variable domain in full, completed from reference TRBV5-5 and TRBJ2-1, reads DAGVTQSPTHLIKTRGQQVTLRCSPISGHKSVSWYQQVLGQGPQFIFQYYEKEERGRGNFPDRFSARQFPNYSSELNVNALLLGDSALYLCASFPRTPYDQFFGPGTRLTVL.

This rearrangement joins TRBV6-5 to TRBJ1-5; no definite D call. The V gene lost 8 bases and the J gene lost 4 bases, with 15 bases spanning the gap. The CDR3 contains 14 residues. The V gene's germline CDR1 is MNHEY and CDR2 SVGAGI. This chain's CDR3 is CASQPRTLNQPQHF. In nucleotides, the CDR3 is TGTGCCAGCCAACCTCGGACTTTAAATCAGCCCCAGCATTTT.

V gene TRBV2 combines with J gene TRBJ2-5; 7 bases are a match to TRBD1. The CDR3 spans 14 residues. Trimming took 6 bases from V and 2 from J; bases not matched to a gene: 6. Germline assignment: CDR1 SNHLY and CDR2 FYNNEI. As DNA, the CDR3 is TGTGCCAGCAGCCAGGGACAGCTACAAGAGACCCAGTACTTC. Amino acids: CASSQGQLQETQYF.